Reported below is one TCR beta chain. What antigen it recognizes has not been identified. Per-base quality was not reported, and no clone a single base away is much larger than it. This sample is drawn from a study of blood T cell repertoires in COVID-19 (dated by TCRdb to the early 2020s). Looking at the study overall: Samples covering the acute and convalescent phases of COVID-19 were provided by collaborators in the United States, Italy and Spain. Deeply sampled blood TCRbeta repertoires from subjects exposed to, actively infected with, or recovered from COVID-19 were included in the dataset. Where HLA class I and class II types were available, the types were taken from metadata supplied by the sample provider, not from assay-based typing. The repertoires were released in a freely available public database meant as a resource for research on the immune response to SARS-CoV-2. The material from the prospective study consisted of cDNA or gDNA derived from T cells, B-cell-depleted T cells, or PBMCs. The sample metadata nearly always contained a de-identified subject ID, COVID-19 status, age in years and sex. The samples were drawn from two sources: the first 160 participants of the ongoing ImmuneRACE study, and 950 to 1,500 subjects contributed by 6 global collaborators.

V is reduced by 0 bases and J by 2 bases, leaving a spacing of 14 bases between them. CDR1 SGDLS and CDR2 YYNGEE are derived from the germline V gene. CDR3 length: 16 amino acids, cysteine to phenylalanine. Only CDR3 DNA remains: 48 bases, in frame from the first base. TCRbeta CDR3 regions were amplified from genomic DNA by means of the immunoSEQ Assay, a bias-controlled multiplex PCR. In the paper's pipeline: The number of nucleated cells in each sample was estimated by amplification of reference gene primers within the assay. To quantify the absolute abundance of each unique TCRbeta CDR3 rearrangement, sequence reads were collapsed and filtered. For each sample, productive Simpson clonality was calculated as the square root of Simpson's diversity index across productive rearrangements. TCRdb's version of the immuneACCESS table is confined to in-frame rearrangements and falls short of the full clone set. An unresolved V gene accounts for under half of the shortfall where checked; the remainder is of unknown origin. Clone size and the V and J calls come from that table; the DNA yielded D and trimming. The sample table records a few hundred thousand clones; roughly 88% of these occur just once. The ten largest make up about 1.5% of the sample.

One collaborating source in Seattle enrolled patients during active infection and followed them longitudinally through the course of disease. The collaborating institutions used their own protocols to collect whole blood in K2EDTA tubes. Collaborator samples were shipped for TCRbeta analysis as frozen whole blood, isolated PBMCs, or DNA extracted from either sample type. Study-wide findings and limitations: How much clinical and demographic metadata was included differed by source and by participant, and the metadata was provided uncurated.

Rearrangement joined TRBV9 to TRBJ2-5, with TRBD1 perhaps the D gene, on 7 matching bases. The origin of this receptor is a woman in her twenties or thirties with COVID-19, enrolled during active disease. Sequenced input: peripheral blood. Read as DNA, the sequence is TGTGCCAGCAGCGTAGGGAGGGGGCCTCCGCAAGAGACCCAGTACTTC. It translates as CASSVGRGPPQETQYF. The entire variable domain, with the stretches around the CDR3 drawn from the reference TRBV9 and TRBJ2-5 proteins, is DSGVTQTPKHLITATGQRVTLRCSPRSGDLSVYWYQQSLDQGLQFLIQYYNGEERAKGNILERFSAQQFPDLHSELNLSSLELGDSALYFCASSVGRGPPQETQYFGPGTRLLVL.